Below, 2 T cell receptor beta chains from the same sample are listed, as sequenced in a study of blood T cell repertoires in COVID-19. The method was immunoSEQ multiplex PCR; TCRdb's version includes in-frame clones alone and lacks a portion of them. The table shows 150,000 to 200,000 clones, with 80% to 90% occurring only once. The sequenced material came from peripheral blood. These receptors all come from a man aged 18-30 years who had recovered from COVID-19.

CDR3: CAISDFTSGRPDTQYF. CDR3 bases: TGTGCCATCAGTGATTTCACTAGCGGGAGGCCAGATACGCAGTATTTT. V usage is TRBV10-3 and J usage is TRBJ2-3, with 12 nucleotides matching TRBD2. This CDR3 region has 16 residues. V lost 3 bases to trimming and J lost 4 bases; unmatched junction nucleotides: 5. Per germline, CDR1 ENHRY and CDR2 SYGVKD.

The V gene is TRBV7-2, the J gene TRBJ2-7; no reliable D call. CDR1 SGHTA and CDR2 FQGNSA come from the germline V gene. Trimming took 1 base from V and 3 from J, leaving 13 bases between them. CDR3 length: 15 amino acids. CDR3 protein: CASSLENGGNYEQYF. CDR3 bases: TGTGCCAGCAGCTTAGAGAACGGCGGTAACTACGAGCAGTACTTC.